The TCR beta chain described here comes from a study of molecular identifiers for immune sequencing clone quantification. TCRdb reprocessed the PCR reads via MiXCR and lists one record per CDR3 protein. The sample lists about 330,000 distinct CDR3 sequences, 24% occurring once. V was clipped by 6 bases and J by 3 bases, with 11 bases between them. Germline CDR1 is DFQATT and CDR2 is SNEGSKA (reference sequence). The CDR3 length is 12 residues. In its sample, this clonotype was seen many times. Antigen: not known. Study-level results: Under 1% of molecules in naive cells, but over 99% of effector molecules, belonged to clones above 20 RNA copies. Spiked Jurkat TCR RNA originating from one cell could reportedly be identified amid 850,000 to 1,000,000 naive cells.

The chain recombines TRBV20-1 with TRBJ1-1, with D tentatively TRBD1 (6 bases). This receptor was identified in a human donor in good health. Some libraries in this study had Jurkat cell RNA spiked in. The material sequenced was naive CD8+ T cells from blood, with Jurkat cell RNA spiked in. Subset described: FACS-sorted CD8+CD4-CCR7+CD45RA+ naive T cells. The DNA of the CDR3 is TGCAGTGCCACACAGGGCGACACTGAAGCTTTCTTT. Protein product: CSATQGDTEAFF.